The TCR beta chain under discussion was sequenced for a study of T cells in Graves' hyperthyroidism and ophthalmopathy. This clonotype has a count of ten or more. RNA transcripts served as the template for amplifying TCR beta CDR3 regions. First-round RT-PCR targeting the TCR CDR3 was performed with the HTBI primer set. TCRdb processed the multiplex PCR reads anew with MiXCR; each CDR3 protein has one entry. The table includes roughly 170,000 distinct CDR3 sequences, about a sixth detected once. In germline, CDR1 is DFQATT, CDR2 SNEGSKA (reference sequence). V was clipped by 6 bases and J by 1 base, with 9 bases between them. The CDR3 totals 12 residues.

Sequencing was carried out using blood. V is TRBV20-1 and J is TRBJ1-2; the D is unclear. The receptor's source is a woman in her 50s with Graves' hyperthyroidism. The DNA for the CDR3 is TGCAGTGCCGATGACCTTAACTATGGCTACACCTTC. This gives the protein CSADDLNYGYTF.